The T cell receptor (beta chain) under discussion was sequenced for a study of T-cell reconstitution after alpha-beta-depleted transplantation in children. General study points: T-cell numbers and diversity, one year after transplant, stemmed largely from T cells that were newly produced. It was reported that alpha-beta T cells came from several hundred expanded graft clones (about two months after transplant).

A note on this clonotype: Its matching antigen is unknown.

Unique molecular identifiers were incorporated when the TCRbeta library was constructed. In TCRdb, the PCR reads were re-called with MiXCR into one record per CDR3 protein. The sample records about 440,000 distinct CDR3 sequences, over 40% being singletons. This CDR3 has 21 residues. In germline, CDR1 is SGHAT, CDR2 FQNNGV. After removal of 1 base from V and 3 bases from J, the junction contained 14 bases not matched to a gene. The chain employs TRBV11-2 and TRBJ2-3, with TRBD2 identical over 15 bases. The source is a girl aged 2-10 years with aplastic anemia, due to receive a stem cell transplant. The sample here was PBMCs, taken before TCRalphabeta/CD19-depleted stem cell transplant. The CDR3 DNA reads TGTGCCAGCAGCTTAGTTCCCCGGACTAGCGGGGGGGCAGCGCTTACAGATACGCAGTATTTT. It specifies CASSLVPRTSGGAALTDTQYF.